Following are 4 T cell receptor beta chains from one sample sequenced in a study of cytomegalovirus exposure and HLA in healthy donors. The PCR had 60 Vbeta and 13 Jbeta primers. Generated by immunoSEQ multiplex PCR, the TCRdb table keeps only in-frame clones and is missing some. This table has under 150,000 clones, 67% appearing once. Material for sequencing was PBMCs. The receptors here all came from a young man in good health and CMV-seropositive.

This clone turned up a few times. The chain recombines TRBV7-8 with TRBJ2-2; possible D gene TRBD1, 6 bases. Germline CDR1 reads SGHVS; CDR2 reads FQNEAQ. This CDR3 region has 17 residues. The germline V and J ends were trimmed by 1 base and 3 bases, with 15 bases remaining between them. CDR3 sequence: CASSLVPRGWDTGELFF. The CDR3 DNA reads TGTGCCAGCAGCTTAGTTCCCAGGGGTTGGGACACCGGGGAGCTGTTTTTT.

The rearrangement joins TRBV27 to TRBJ2-1; D is unresolved. The CDR3 sequence is 13 residues long. The germline V gene has CDR1 MNHEY and CDR2 SMNVEV (reference sequence). V lost 2 bases to trimming and J lost 7 bases, with 9 bases between them. CDR3 nucleotide sequence: TGTGCCAGCAGTTTAAGTTCTAGAAATGAGCAGTTCTTC. Residues: CASSLSSRNEQFF.

The chain carries TRBV9 and TRBJ2-5, with D unclear. CDR3 size: 14 residues. Trimming took 0 bases from V and 3 from J, leaving 9 bases between them. Germline V CDR1 and CDR2: SGDLS, YYNGEE. This chain's CDR3 is CASSVVAVEETQYF. Here the CDR3 DNA reads TGTGCCAGCAGCGTAGTAGCCGTCGAAGAGACCCAGTACTTC.

The chain recombines TRBV2 with TRBJ2-5; TRBD2 aligns across 12 bases. The CDR3 has 18 amino acids. Germline CDR1 reads SNHLY; CDR2 reads FYNNEI. Unmatched junction bases numbered 13, after V lost 3 bases and J lost 5 bases. The chain's CDR3 is CASSDLTSGGLGRETQYF. CDR3 in DNA: TGTGCCAGCAGTGACCTGACTAGCGGGGGCCTAGGGCGGGAGACCCAGTACTTC. The complete variable domain, with remaining parts taken from reference TRBV2 and TRBJ2-5, reads EPEVTQTPSHQVTQMGQEVILRCVPISNHLYFYWYRQILGQKVEFLVSFYNNEISEKSEIFDDQFSVERPDGSNFTLKIRSTKLEDSAMYFCASSDLTSGGLGRETQYFGPGTRLLVL.